A single sample is the source of the 32 T cell receptor beta chains below, sequenced in a study of cytomegalovirus exposure and HLA in healthy donors. Data came from immunoSEQ multiplex PCR; TCRdb stores just in-frame clones and leaves some out. The data contain some 140,000 clones, 85% to 90% of them seen just once; the ten biggest clones take up about 2.8%. Material for sequencing was PBMCs. The receptors derive from a man aged 18 to 30 in good health and CMV-seronegative.

The V and J genes are TRBV9 and TRBJ2-7, with D possibly matching TRBD2 (6 bases). The CDR3 runs to 15 residues. Trimming cost V 0 bases and J 1 base, with 11 bases left between them. The germline V gene has CDR1 SGDLS and CDR2 YYNGEE. CDR3 sequence reads: CASSVDGSPSYEQYF. The DNA for the CDR3 is TGTGCCAGCAGCGTAGACGGGAGCCCTTCCTACGAGCAGTACTTC.

This chain links TRBV27 with TRBJ2-1; D is uncertain. Germline lookup yields CDR1 MNHEY and CDR2 SMNVEV (reference sequence). The CDR3 is 11 residues long. Trimming left V 9 bases short and J 3 bases short, with 6 bases between. The CDR3 loop is CASSLYNEQFF. The CDR3 nucleotides read TGTGCCAGTTCTCTCTACAATGAGCAGTTCTTC.

The gene calls are TRBV15 and TRBJ1-4; D might be TRBD1 (5 bases). The CDR3 has 15 residues. Trimming cost V 5 bases and J 2 bases, with 12 bases left between them. Per the germline V gene, CDR1 is LNHNV and CDR2 is YYDKDF (reference sequence). The CDR3 region is CATSSTTETNEKLFF. CDR3 coding DNA: TGTGCCACCAGCTCAACGACAGAGACTAATGAAAAACTGTTTTTT.

J is TRBJ2-7 and V is TRBV25-1, with a weak D call TRBD2 (6 bases). This CDR3 comprises 16 residues. V was clipped by 7 bases and J by 0 bases, with 19 bases between them. CDR1 and CDR2 from the germline V gene are MGHDK and SYGVNS. The CDR3 spells CASTPGDFTYSYEQYF. CDR3 DNA sequence: TGTGCCAGCACTCCGGGGGACTTCACCTACTCCTACGAGCAGTACTTC.

This clone has only a few counts. V gene TRBV11-2 combines with J gene TRBJ2-7; TRBD1 agrees at 11 bases. V lost 4 bases to trimming and J lost 0 bases; unmatched junction nucleotides: 2. Germline CDR1 SGHAT, CDR2 FQNNGV. The CDR3 is 15 amino acids. The CDR3 loop is CASSWDRGDSYEQYF. CDR3 coding DNA: TGTGCCAGCAGCTGGGACAGGGGGGACTCCTACGAGCAGTACTTC.

J is TRBJ2-5 and V is TRBV7-9; TRBD2 agrees at 7 bases. The CDR3 has 15 amino acids. Germline values: CDR1 SEHNR, CDR2 FQNEAQ (reference sequence). V gave up 1 base and J gave up 4 bases; unmatched junction bases: 6. The CDR3 coding sequence is TGTGCCAGCAGCTTAGGATTATCGGGGGGAGAGACCCAGTACTTC. It is translated as CASSLGLSGGETQYF.

The V call is TRBV19, the J call TRBJ2-3, with 11 bases that match TRBD2. The V gene's germline CDR1 is LNHDA and CDR2 SQIVND (reference sequence). The ends lost 1 base at V and 6 bases at J; junction bases unmatched: 6. The CDR3 runs 16 residues. The DNA for the CDR3 is TGTGCCAGTAGTATAGTTACTAGCGGGAGAAGGGATACGCAGTATTTT. It encodes CASSIVTSGRRDTQYF.

This clone was counted a few times. CDR3 sequence reads: CASSAPRLGYNEQFF. CDR3 sequence (DNA): TGTGCCAGCAGTGCCCCGCGACTAGGCTACAATGAGCAGTTCTTC. The chain is built from TRBV6-5 and TRBJ2-1, with D possibly TRBD2 on 6 matching bases. Germline V gene sequence: CDR1 MNHEY, CDR2 SVGAGI. The CDR3 runs 15 residues. Trimming took off 5 bases at V and 3 bases at J, with 14 bases between the two ends.

V usage is TRBV18 and J usage is TRBJ1-3, with 9 bases identical to TRBD1. The CDR3 sequence is 17 residues long. Germline CDR1 and CDR2: KGHSH and LQKENI. J was trimmed by 2 bases and V by 3 bases; bases with no gene match: 8. This CDR3 reads CASSPPPGTGTGNTIYF. In nucleotides, the CDR3 is TGTGCCAGCTCACCTCCACCCGGGACAGGGACTGGAAACACCATATATTTT.

The rearrangement links TRBV5-5 to TRBJ2-7; 10 bases are shared with TRBD1. Trimming removed 2 bases from V and 0 bases from J; junction bases left unmatched: 2. The CDR3 consists of 15 residues. The germline CDR1 and CDR2 sequences are SGHKS and YYEKEE (reference sequence). The CDR3 here is CASSFGQGGSYEQYF. CDR3 nucleotide sequence: TGTGCCAGCAGCTTTGGACAGGGGGGCTCCTACGAGCAGTACTTC.

V gene TRBV2 combines with J gene TRBJ2-4, with D possibly matching TRBD1 (5 bases). CDR1 is SNHLY, CDR2 FYNNEI, per germline. The CDR3 is 17 residues long. V dropped 2 bases and J dropped 0 bases, with 14 bases sitting between them. CDR3 DNA: TGTGCCAGCAGTGAAACTGCAGGGAAACTAGCCAAAAACATTCAGTACTTC. Translating it yields CASSETAGKLAKNIQYF.

CDR3 region: CASSVELSNEQFF. The CDR3, as DNA: TGTGCCAGCAGCGTAGAACTAAGCAATGAGCAGTTCTTC. The chain combines TRBV13 with TRBJ2-1; D unresolved. The CDR3 extends over 13 amino acids. The ends were cut back, 5 bases at V and 6 bases at J, with 11 bases in the middle. From germline, CDR1 is PRHDT and CDR2 FYEKMQ (reference sequence).

The chain joins TRBV5-4 to TRBJ1-2; 10 positions agree with TRBD1. The CDR3 is 14 residues long. Germline V gene data show CDR1 as SGHNT and CDR2 as YYREEE (reference sequence). J lost 7 bases, V lost 4 bases, and 7 bases had no gene match. The CDR3, as DNA: TGTGCCAGCAGCGCGGGACAGGGGAGAGGTGGCTACACCTTC. It is translated as CASSAGQGRGGYTF.

The rearrangement joins TRBV12-5 to TRBJ2-3; D is undetermined. CDR1 is LGHNT, CDR2 FRNRAP, per germline. This CDR3 comprises 13 residues. V was cut by 1 base and J by 6 bases, with 8 bases left in between. The CDR3 loop reads CASGLASVDTQYF. CDR3 sequence (DNA): TGTGCTAGTGGTTTGGCCTCGGTGGATACGCAGTATTTT.

This sequence joins TRBV9 and TRBJ2-1; TRBD1 aligns across 7 bases. Germline CDR1 reads SGDLS; CDR2 reads YYNGEE. The CDR3 is made up of 13 amino acids. V lost 4 bases, J lost 8 bases, and 6 bases stayed unmatched. CDR3 region: CASSRDRAHEQFF. CDR3 sequence (DNA): TGTGCCAGCAGCCGGGACAGAGCCCATGAGCAGTTCTTC.

CDR3 amino acids: CASSSTGGLAKNIQYF. In nucleotides, the CDR3 is TGTGCCAGCAGTTCTACAGGGGGTCTAGCCAAAAACATTCAGTACTTC. The chain is built from TRBV7-9 and TRBJ2-4, with 8 bases fitting TRBD1. With V trimmed by 6 bases and J by 0 bases, 7 bases remained unmatched. The CDR3 covers 16 residues. Germline-derived CDR1 and CDR2 are SEHNR and FQNEAQ (reference sequence).

The chain carries TRBV27 and TRBJ2-7; weak D call: TRBD2 (6 bases). The CDR3 consists of 17 residues. Between the trimmed V and J ends, which lost 6 bases and 2 bases, there was a span of 23 bases. Per germline, CDR1 MNHEY and CDR2 SMNVEV (reference sequence). The CDR3 region has the DNA TGTGCCAGCAGGATGCGGCACGTTGGGAGGATCCCCTACGAGCAGTACTTC. Its protein is CASRMRHVGRIPYEQYF.

The rearrangement joins TRBV30 to TRBJ2-7; 9 positions match TRBD1. Germline V gene sequence: CDR1 GTSNPN, CDR2 SVGIG (reference sequence). This CDR3 has 14 amino acids. The V and J ends lost 2 bases and 6 bases, in that order; junction bases with no gene match: 8. CDR3 in amino acids: CAWSFGQGLGEQYF. CDR3 in DNA: TGTGCCTGGAGTTTTGGACAGGGGCTTGGCGAGCAGTACTTC.

As for this clone: It may be a read error: a sequence one base away is much more abundant. The chain has TRBV2 and TRBJ2-5; TRBD2 aligns across 14 bases. Germline-derived CDR1 and CDR2 are SNHLY and FYNNEI. V lost 6 bases, J lost 0 bases, and 0 bases stayed unmatched. The CDR3 totals 15 residues. The DNA for the CDR3 is TGTGCCAGCAGGGGACTAGCGGGGGACCAAGAGACCCAGTACTTC. It codes for CASRGLAGDQETQYF.

The chain recombines TRBV11-1 with TRBJ2-1; D may be TRBD2 (6 bases). Deletions cut 3 bases from V and 8 bases from J, with 17 bases between. This CDR3 contains 15 residues. Per the germline V gene, CDR1 is SGHAT and CDR2 is FQDESV (reference sequence). This CDR3 is CASSLAGPLTDEQFF. CDR3 sequence (DNA): TGTGCCAGCAGCTTGGCGGGACCACTCACGGATGAGCAGTTCTTC.

The V and J genes are TRBV2 and TRBJ1-1; 10 bases line up with TRBD1. With 6 bases clipped from V and 4 bases from J, the junction kept 8 bases outside the gene matches. The CDR3 loop spans 15 amino acids. The germline CDR1 and CDR2 sequences are SNHLY and FYNNEI. The CDR3 DNA is TGTGCCAGCAGACCTGGGACAGGGGCGGGCACTGAAGCTTTCTTT. Translating gives CASRPGTGAGTEAFF.

This chain's CDR3 is CASSSGGAGQPQHF. The CDR3 DNA sequence: TGTGCCAGCAGTTCGGGGGGGGCAGGACAGCCCCAGCATTTT. The J gene is TRBJ1-5, the V gene TRBV6-6; weak D call: TRBD1 (6 bases). CDR3 size: 14 residues. Germline V CDR1 and CDR2: MNHNY, SVGAGI (reference sequence). V was trimmed by 4 bases and J by 7 bases, leaving 14 bases between them.

J is TRBJ1-5 and V is TRBV6-1; D is uncertain. The V gene's germline CDR1 is MNHNS and CDR2 SASEGT. CDR3 size: 13 residues. Trimming removed 8 bases from V and 6 bases from J, with 14 bases in between. CDR3 DNA: TGTGCCAGCTCCCCGAGGGAGGGTCAGCCCCAGCATTTT. It encodes CASSPREGQPQHF.

This chain links TRBV27 with TRBJ1-5; D ambiguous. The CDR3 length is 16 residues. The germline V and J ends were trimmed by 2 bases and 0 bases, with 11 bases remaining between them. CDR1 is MNHEY and CDR2 is SMNVEV in the germline V gene (reference sequence). CDR3 sequence: CASSLGGSYSNQPQHF. CDR3 in DNA: TGTGCCAGCAGTTTAGGAGGGTCCTATAGCAATCAGCCCCAGCATTTT.

This clone showed up just a few times. This chain uses TRBV10-1 with TRBJ2-7; 9 bases are shared with TRBD2. Germline CDR1 is WNHNN and CDR2 is SYGVQD (reference sequence). This CDR3 has 15 amino acids. Germline trimming cut 0 bases from V and 9 bases from J; bases unmatched to any gene: 9. The CDR3 loop is CASSESPAGLAWQYF. The CDR3 DNA is TGCGCCAGCAGTGAGTCACCCGCTGGACTAGCGTGGCAGTACTTC.

The J gene is TRBJ2-1, the V gene TRBV5-6; the D is unclear. The ends were cut back, 4 bases at V and 4 bases at J, with 9 bases in the middle. The V gene's germline CDR1 is SGHDT and CDR2 YYEEEE. The CDR3 has 13 residues. The CDR3 nucleotides are TGTGCCAGCAGCCTGGGCGGTTACAATGAGCAGTTCTTC. This codes for CASSLGGYNEQFF. Looking up the rest from reference TRBV5-6 and TRBJ2-1 gives the full variable domain: DAGVTQSPTHLIKTRGQQVTLRCSPKSGHDTVSWYQQALGQGPQFIFQYYEEEERQRGNFPDRFSGHQFPNYSSELNVNALLLGDSALYLCASSLGGYNEQFFGPGTRLTVL.

The chain employs TRBV30 and TRBJ2-5; D not resolved. This CDR3 has 11 amino acids. Germline V gives CDR1 GTSNPN, CDR2 SVGIG (reference sequence). V was cut by 3 bases and J by 4 bases, with 6 bases left in between. CDR3 protein: CAWSVVETQYF. Here the CDR3 DNA reads TGTGCCTGGAGCGTAGTAGAGACCCAGTACTTC.

This chain links TRBV4-1 with TRBJ1-2; tentatively, D is TRBD1 (6 bases). The germline V gene has CDR1 MGHRA and CDR2 YSYEKL. V dropped 5 bases and J dropped 5 bases, with 27 bases sitting between them. CDR3 size: 18 residues. CDR3 nucleotides: TGCGCCAGCAGCGGCCCGGGGGGATTTCGACAGGAATCGTATGGCTACACCTTC. Translating gives CASSGPGGFRQESYGYTF.

The chain has TRBV4-3 and TRBJ2-3; tentative D call: TRBD2 (5 bases). With 4 bases removed from V and 1 base from J, the gap between germline ends came to 9 bases. Germline CDR1 is LGHNA and CDR2 is YSLEER. This CDR3 is 14 amino acids long. CDR3 in amino acids: CASSLGSRTDTQYF. In nucleotides, the CDR3 is TGCGCCAGCAGCCTTGGGAGCCGCACAGATACGCAGTATTTT.

Note on this clone: Germline and junction disagree at one end, which may indicate a read error. V is TRBV2 and J is TRBJ1-2; D not certain. The CDR3 has 12 amino acids. Germline V CDR1 and CDR2: SNHLY, FYNNEI. The DNA for the CDR3 is TGTGCCAACAGTGTACAGCCCTATGGCTACACCTTC. Amino acids: CANSVQPYGYTF.

The rearrangement joins TRBV6-5 to TRBJ2-7; no reliable D call. Germline CDR1 and CDR2: MNHEY and SVGAGI. The V gene lost 4 bases and the J gene lost 7 bases, with 14 bases spanning the gap. CDR3 length: 13 amino acids. CDR3 region: CASSFYPRWEQYF. CDR3 in DNA: TGTGCCAGCAGTTTTTACCCCAGGTGGGAGCAGTACTTC.

The V and J genes are TRBV4-2 and TRBJ2-7; 8 nucleotides align to TRBD2. Germline assignment: CDR1 LGHNA and CDR2 YNFKEQ. This CDR3 is 16 amino acids long. V lost 2 bases, J lost 0 bases, and 6 bases stayed unmatched. The CDR3 sequence is CASSQQDGGASYEQYF. Written as DNA, the CDR3 is TGTGCCAGCAGCCAACAAGACGGGGGGGCCTCCTACGAGCAGTACTTC.